This T cell receptor beta chain was recorded in a study of T cells expressing NK-cell markers. The authors generated TCR beta cDNA through 5'RACE template switching with UMIs. TCRdb processed the 5' RACE reads again and assigns one entry to each CDR3 protein, with no DNA. Its clone listing holds about 540,000 distinct CDR3 sequences. The length of the CDR3 is 15 residues. Germline assignment: CDR1 MNHEY and CDR2 SVGAGI. This receptor was identified in a man aged 18 to 30 in good health. What was sequenced was blood T cells: a sorted CD56 or NKG2C T cell subset, CD4+ or CD8+ T cells, or bulk PBMC T cells (not recorded which). This chain joins TRBV6-5 and TRBJ2-7. The CDR3 loop reads CASSYSVSTPYEQYF.